The rows below give T cell receptor beta chains drawn from one sample of a study of shared clonotypes between healthy human individuals. Some clones are missing from TCRdb's copy, which holds only in-frame ones; the method was immunoSEQ multiplex PCR. The sample has about 1.5 million clones, more than 95% seen once. The sequenced material came from naive CD4+ T cells sorted from blood. The receptors originated from a man aged 25 to 45 in good health. Both conserved end residues are part of each CDR3. The D gene is left open where the match is weak. For some rows the clone size is stated as once, few or many, or as a class when expanded; others skip it.

j_gene	abundance	d_gene	v_gene	CDR3aa	CDR3nt
TRBJ2-2	NA	NA	TRBV12-5	CASGLGKTGELFF	TGTGCTAGTGGTTTGGGTAAAACCGGGGAGCTGTTTTTT
TRBJ2-3	NA	TRBD2	TRBV28	CAKEGRGYTDTQYF	TGTGCCAAAGAGGGGCGGGGGTACACAGATACGCAGTATTTT
TRBJ2-1	NA	TRBD2	TRBV29-1	CSTGTSGSKQFF	TGCAGCACTGGGACTAGCGGGAGTAAGCAGTTCTTC
TRBJ1-4	NA	TRBD1	TRBV20-1	CSGTGDEKLFF	TGCAGCGGGACAGGGGATGAAAAACTGTTTTTT
TRBJ2-3	NA	TRBD2	TRBV18	CASSPGLATQYF	TGTGCCAGCTCCCCCGGACTAGCTACGCAGTATTTT
TRBJ1-2	NA	NA	TRBV28	CASSLIMGACTF	TGTGCCAGCAGTTTAATTATGGGTGCGTGTACCTTC
TRBJ2-5	NA	TRBD2	TRBV30	CAWSPGGETQYF	TGTGCCTGGAGTCCGGGGGGGGAGACCCAGTACTTC
TRBJ2-7	NA	TRBD2	TRBV18	CASSRSELAASYEQYF	TGTGCCAGCTCGCGCAGCGAGCTAGCGGCATCCTACGAGCAGTACTTC
TRBJ1-2	NA	TRBD1	TRBV5-1	CASSFGQGGGYTF	TGCGCCAGCAGCTTCGGTCAGGGGGGAGGCTACACCTTC
TRBJ2-1	NA	NA	TRBV11-3	CASSSLSGSSYNEQFF	TGTGCCAGCAGCTCCCTTAGCGGAAGCTCCTACAATGAGCAGTTCTTC
TRBJ2-5	NA	TRBD1	TRBV10-1	CASSELGCEAGTGGLETQYF	TGCGCCAGCAGTGAGTTGGGGTGTGAGGCTGGGACAGGTGGCTTGGAGACCCAGTACTTC
TRBJ2-3	NA	NA	TRBV7-9	CASRGPAQYF	TGTGCCAGTAGGGGCCCGGCGCAGTATTTT
TRBJ2-7	once	NA	TRBV14	CASSLFSGRSGNIGEQYF	TGTGCCAGCAGCCTATTTTCGGGGCGCTCGGGAAATATCGGCGAGCAGTACTTC
TRBJ2-5	NA	NA	TRBV6-5	CASSLGEAETQYF	TGTGCCAGCAGCCTCGGGGAGGCAGAGACCCAGTACTTC
TRBJ1-1	NA	NA	TRBV15	CATSRPESSAFF	TGTGCCACCAGCAGACCGGAGTCGTCAGCTTTCTTT
TRBJ2-3	NA	NA	TRBV5-6	CASSAQAAQYF	TGTGCCAGCAGCGCACAAGCCGCGCAGTATTTT
TRBJ2-2	NA	NA	TRBV11-3	CASSLDSSSGELFF	TGTGCCAGCAGCTTAGATTCTAGCTCCGGGGAGCTGTTTTTT
TRBJ2-2	once	NA	TRBV7-6	CASSLVRQAGTGELFF	TGTGCCAGCAGCTTAGTTCGACAGGCAGGGACCGGGGAGCTGTTTTTT
TRBJ2-7	NA	NA	TRBV7-9	CASSQWGSGAYEQYF	TGTGCCAGCAGCCAATGGGGGAGCGGAGCCTACGAGCAGTACTTC
TRBJ2-5	NA	TRBD1	TRBV18	CASSPVGQGARETQYF	TGTGCCAGCTCACCAGTTGGACAGGGGGCAAGAGAGACCCAGTACTTC
TRBJ2-7	NA	NA	TRBV20-1	CGAGTPAEQYF	TGCGGGGCGGGGACCCCCGCCGAGCAGTACTTC
TRBJ2-7	NA	NA	TRBV7-8	CASSLVIGVGGEQYF	TGTGCCAGCAGCTTAGTGATCGGAGTCGGCGGCGAGCAGTACTTC
TRBJ2-2	NA	NA	TRBV2	CASRGAVELFF	TGTGCCAGCAGGGGGGCAGTGGAGCTGTTTTTT
TRBJ2-1	NA	NA	TRBV28	CASSLWEDKSSYNEQFF	TGTGCCAGCAGTTTATGGGAGGACAAGAGTTCCTACAATGAGCAGTTCTTC
TRBJ1-5	NA	NA	TRBV7-2	CASSLDLVNQPQHF	TGTGCCAGCAGCTTAGATCTAGTCAATCAGCCCCAGCATTTT
TRBJ2-7	NA	NA	TRBV27	CASSLKVSGVWPNYEQYF	TGTGCCAGCAGTTTAAAGGTCTCGGGGGTGTGGCCGAACTACGAGCAGTACTTC
TRBJ1-3	once	NA	TRBV5-5	CASSLVRNTIYF	TGTGCCAGCAGCTTGGTGAGAAACACCATATATTTT
TRBJ2-7	NA	TRBD2	TRBV5-6	CASTSGVAGRAF	TGTGCCAGCACCTCAGGAGTAGCGGGACGAGCCTTC
TRBJ2-7	NA	NA	TRBV11-2	CASSASDYEQYF	TGTGCCAGCAGCGCTTCTGACTACGAGCAGTACTTC
TRBJ2-7	NA	NA	TRBV7-7	CASSPIYMIGEQYF	TGTGCTAGCAGCCCCATCTATATGATTGGGGAGCAGTACTTC
TRBJ2-3	NA	NA	TRBV5-4	CASSFGRATDTQYF	TGTGCCAGCAGCTTTGGAAGGGCCACAGATACGCAGTATTTT
TRBJ2-1	once	TRBD2	TRBV19	CASSSGSSGAYNEQFF	TGTGCCAGTAGTTCAGGTTCTAGCGGGGCTTACAATGAGCAGTTCTTC
TRBJ2-3	NA	NA	TRBV5-1	CASSTGRVGTDTQYF	TGCGCCAGCTCCACAGGCAGGGTCGGCACAGATACGCAGTATTTT
TRBJ2-7	NA	TRBD2	TRBV7-9	CASRTSGSVYEQYF	TGTGCCAGCAGGACTAGCGGGAGTGTATACGAGCAGTACTTC
TRBJ1-2	NA	NA	TRBV12-2	CASRLDRPGYGYTF	TGTGCAAGTCGCTTAGACCGACCGGGATATGGCTACACCTTC
TRBJ1-3	NA	TRBD1	TRBV28	CASSFRPTGFYTIYF	TGTGCCAGCAGCTTCCGGCCGACAGGGTTCTACACCATATATTTT
TRBJ2-7	NA	NA	TRBV28	CASTGPSSYEQYF	TGTGCCAGCACGGGCCCAAGCTCCTACGAGCAGTACTTC
TRBJ2-5	NA	NA	TRBV7-2	CASSIGRARETQYF	TGTGCCAGCAGTATAGGACGCGCCCGGGAGACCCAGTACTTC
TRBJ2-2	NA	NA	TRBV4-3	CASSQVWRENTGELFF	TGCGCCAGCAGCCAAGTTTGGCGGGAGAACACCGGGGAGCTGTTTTTT
TRBJ2-3	NA	NA	TRBV29-1	CSLTGRATDTQYF	TGCAGCCTGACGGGCAGGGCCACAGATACGCAGTATTTT
TRBJ1-2	NA	NA	TRBV29-1	CSVPRSGQVGDGYTF	TGCAGCGTCCCCCGCTCGGGGCAGGTGGGAGATGGCTACACCTTC
TRBJ1-2	once	NA	TRBV4-3	CASSQESAGDPNYGYTF	TGCGCCAGCAGCCAAGAATCGGCAGGTGATCCTAACTATGGCTACACCTTC
TRBJ2-7	NA	NA	TRBV18	CASSLDRTYEQYF	TGTGCCAGCTCGCTAGACAGGACCTACGAGCAGTACTTC
TRBJ2-1	NA	NA	TRBV28	CASSFIRYYNEQFF	TGTGCCAGCAGTTTCATTAGGTACTACAATGAGCAGTTCTTC
TRBJ2-5	few	NA	TRBV25-1	CASSAAETQYF	TGTGCCAGCAGTGCGGCAGAGACCCAGTACTTC
TRBJ2-1	NA	NA	TRBV6-5	CASSSTPNEQFF	TGTGCCAGCAGTTCTACCCCGAATGAGCAGTTCTTC